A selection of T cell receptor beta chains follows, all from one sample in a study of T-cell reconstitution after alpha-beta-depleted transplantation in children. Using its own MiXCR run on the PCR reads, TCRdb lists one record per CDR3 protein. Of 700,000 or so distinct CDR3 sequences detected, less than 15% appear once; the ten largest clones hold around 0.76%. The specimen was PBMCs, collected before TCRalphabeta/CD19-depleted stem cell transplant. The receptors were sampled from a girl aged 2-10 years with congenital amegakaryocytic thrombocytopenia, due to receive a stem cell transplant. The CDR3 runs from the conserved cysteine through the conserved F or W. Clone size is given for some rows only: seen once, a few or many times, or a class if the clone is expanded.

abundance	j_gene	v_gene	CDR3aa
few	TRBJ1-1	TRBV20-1	CSARRGTNTEAFF
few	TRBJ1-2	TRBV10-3	CAIKPGQGLGNYGYTF
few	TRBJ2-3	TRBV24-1	CATSPSTLAGSTDTQYF
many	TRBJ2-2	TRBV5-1	CASSFGTTTTGELFF
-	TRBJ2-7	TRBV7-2	CASSSALVSSYEQYF
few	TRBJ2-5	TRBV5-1	CASSRERRGETQYF
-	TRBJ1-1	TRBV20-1	CSASPDRYPRNTEAFF
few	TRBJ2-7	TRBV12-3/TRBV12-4	CASNSPGHPYEQYF
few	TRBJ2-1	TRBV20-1	CSASGLAGRNEQFF
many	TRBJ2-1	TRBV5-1	CASSVEAGLYNEQFF
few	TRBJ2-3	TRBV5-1	CASSLVGGGPGDTQYF
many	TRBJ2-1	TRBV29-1	CSAKGGRARNEQFF